This T cell receptor (beta chain) is from a study of lymphopenia after photon versus proton radiotherapy. Study observations and caveats: Proton therapy kept repertoires fairly stable, unlike photons, which gained effector/memory cells. Oligoclonal CD8+ Temra expansion after nadir drove photon patients' diversity drop.

The table lists this clone with a count of one. Its matching antigen is unknown. Trimming stripped 6 bases from V and 0 bases from J, with 9 bases between. CDR3 length equals 13 residues. Per the germline V gene, CDR1 is KGHSH and CDR2 is LQKENI. Measured with immunoSEQ multiplex PCR; TCRdb has only the in-frame clones, and not every one. The sample includes around 20,000 clones, approximately 90% of them seen just once. This receptor was identified in a man in his sixties with pancreatic cancer. Material: peripheral blood, obtained from a patient treated with photon-based radiotherapy. J is TRBJ2-7 and V is TRBV18, with D maybe TRBD1 (6 bases). DNA for the CDR3: TGTGCCAGCTCCACAGGGACCTCCTACGAGCAGTACTTC. Its translation is CASSTGTSYEQYF.